This TCR beta chain was obtained from a study of T-cell memory formation after mild COVID-19. CDR1 SGHTA and CDR2 FQGNSA come from the germline V gene. V lost 5 bases and J lost 2, with 13 bases in between. This CDR3 spans 14 amino acids. Each CDR3 protein gets one entry after TCRdb re-called the 5' RACE reads with MiXCR. The data show 340,000 or so distinct CDR3 sequences, roughly 13% seen once. The rearrangement joins TRBV7-2 to TRBJ2-7; no definite D call. The origin of this receptor is a man aged 18 to 30 who had mild COVID-19 (a few samples of this study predate the infection). Cell type and time point are not known. Sample: PBMCs or a T cell subset sorted from them (not recorded which). Written as DNA, the CDR3 is TGTGCCAGCAGCCCACCGGCCCTTACCTACGAGCAGTACTTC. Its translation: CASSPPALTYEQYF.